This T cell receptor beta chain appears in the sequencing data of a study of blood T cell repertoires in COVID-19. Study overall: Donors in the United States, Italy and Spain gave samples during acute or convalescent COVID-19. T cells, B-cell-depleted T cells, or PBMCs provided the cDNA or gDNA that served as material.

Under the authors' procedure: Reference gene primer amplification gave estimated nucleated cell counts. Produced via immunoSEQ multiplex PCR; TCRdb's table is partial and in-frame only. V and J calls and clone size are copied from that table; D and trimming were computed from the DNA. The data hold around 260,000 clones, with approximately 88% observed a single time. Patients at the Seattle site were enrolled during active infection and followed longitudinally. The CDR3 contains 12 residues. V was cut by 5 bases and J by 3 bases, with 6 bases left in between. Germline CDR1 and CDR2: KGHDR and SFDVKD. The chain joins TRBV24-1 to TRBJ1-1, with D perhaps TRBD1 (6 bases). The specimen was peripheral blood. This clonotype was obtained from an older woman with COVID-19, enrolled during active disease. CDR3 in amino acids: CATSAGDTEAFF. CDR3 in DNA: TGTGCCACCAGTGCAGGGGACACTGAAGCTTTCTTT.